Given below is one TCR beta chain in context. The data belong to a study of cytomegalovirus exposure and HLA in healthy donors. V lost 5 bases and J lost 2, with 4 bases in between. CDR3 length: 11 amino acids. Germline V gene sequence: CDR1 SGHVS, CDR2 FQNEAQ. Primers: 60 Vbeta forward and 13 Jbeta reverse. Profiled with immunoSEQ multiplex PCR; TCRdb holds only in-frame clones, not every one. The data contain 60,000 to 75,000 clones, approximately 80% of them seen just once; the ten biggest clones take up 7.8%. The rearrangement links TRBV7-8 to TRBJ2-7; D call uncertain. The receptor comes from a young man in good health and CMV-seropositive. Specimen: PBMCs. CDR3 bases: TGTGCCAGCAGCGTAACCTACGAGCAGTACTTC. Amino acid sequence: CASSVTYEQYF.